The rows below give T cell receptor beta chains drawn from one sample of a study of OX40 agonist ivuxolimab in advanced cancers. Libraries were prepared by immunoSEQ multiplex PCR; TCRdb keeps only in-frame clonotypes and omits some of them. The profile shows around 72,000 clones, approximately 80% of them singletons. This material consisted of CD4+ or CD8+ T cells sorted from blood, taken in a trial of the OX40 agonist ivuxolimab. These TCRs come from an adult with an advanced solid tumor such as melanoma, head and neck, liver or kidney cancer. The CDR3 runs from the conserved cysteine through the conserved F or W. The D gene is left open where the match is weak. Expanded clones are given a class, and other clones once, few, many or no size at all.

clone_size	v_call	d_call	j_call	cdr3_aa	cdr3_nt
-	TRBV5-6	TRBD2	TRBJ2-1	CASSRLAGGLPYNEQFF	TGTGCCAGCAGCCGACTAGCGGGAGGGCTGCCCTACAATGAGCAGTTCTTC
-	TRBV5-4	TRBD2	TRBJ2-5	CASSFPSGNQETQYF	TGTGCCAGCAGCTTTCCTAGCGGAAACCAAGAGACCCAGTACTTC
-	TRBV29-1	TRBD1	TRBJ1-2	CSVGVQGAYGYTF	TGCAGCGTTGGGGTCCAGGGGGCTTATGGCTACACCTTC
-	TRBV15	-	TRBJ2-7	CATSRRGAYEQYF	TGTGCCACCAGCAGACGGGGAGCCTACGAGCAGTACTTC
once	TRBV7-2	-	TRBJ2-3	CASSLGTGLTDTQYF	TGTGCCAGCAGCTTAGGAACGGGACTCACAGATACGCAGTATTTT
-	TRBV4-1	-	TRBJ1-2	CASSQGPVGNYGYTF	TGCGCCAGCAGCCAGGGGCCAGTCGGTAACTATGGCTACACCTTC
-	TRBV4-3	-	TRBJ2-5	CASSQPQGPAETQYF	TGCGCCAGCAGCCAGCCCCAGGGGCCAGCAGAGACCCAGTACTTC
-	TRBV7-2	TRBD1	TRBJ1-4	CASSSRTGQNEKLFF	TGTGCCAGCAGCTCGCGGACAGGGCAAAATGAAAAACTGTTTTTT
-	TRBV5-1	TRBD1	TRBJ2-5	CASSLAQGETETQYF	TGCGCCAGCAGCTTGGCACAGGGGGAAACAGAGACCCAGTACTTC
-	TRBV28	TRBD2	TRBJ2-1	CASSSWGLAGENSPYNEQFF	TGTGCCAGCAGTTCTTGGGGACTAGCGGGTGAGAATTCCCCTTACAATGAGCAGTTCTTC
few	TRBV6-1	-	TRBJ1-6	CASSEGPPGASPLHF	TGTGCCAGCAGTGAAGGCCCACCGGGGGCTTCACCCCTCCACTTT
-	TRBV19	TRBD2	TRBJ2-1	CASSIFGGGSYNEQFF	TGTGCCAGTAGTATATTTGGCGGGGGAAGCTACAATGAGCAGTTCTTC
few	TRBV21-1	-	TRBJ1-5	CASSKGGGNGNQPQHF	TGTGCCAGCAGCAAAGGGGGGGGTAACGGTAATCAGCCCCAGCATTTT